These 21 T cell receptor beta chains were sequenced from one sample in a study of T cells in Graves' hyperthyroidism and ophthalmopathy. RNA transcripts were the template for amplifying TCR beta CDR3 regions. Researchers ran a first-round RT-PCR on the TCR CDR3 using the HTBI primer set. Each CDR3 protein gets one entry after TCRdb re-called the multiplex PCR reads with MiXCR. The data contain 400,000 to 550,000 distinct CDR3 sequences, around 22% of them singletons. Sequenced: blood. Receptors were obtained from a woman in her thirties with Graves' ophthalmopathy.

This clonotype has ten or more counts. This chain connects TRBV20-1 to TRBJ2-7; 8 bases agree with TRBD2. Losses at the gene ends were 7 bases for V and 2 bases for J; bases not matched to a gene: 16. This CDR3 is built from 16 residues. CDR1 DFQATT and CDR2 SNEGSKA come from the germline V gene (reference sequence). CDR3: CSVHNGLAGPTYEQYF. The CDR3 region has the DNA TGCAGTGTTCACAACGGGTTAGCGGGGCCAACCTACGAGCAGTACTTC.

This clonotype came up many times. V gene TRBV15 combines with J gene TRBJ2-5; D not certain. V lost 4 bases, J lost 1 base, and 10 bases lay in between. Germline CDR1 and CDR2: LNHNV and YYDKDF (reference sequence). This CDR3 is 14 amino acids long. This chain's CDR3 is CATSNYQIQETQYF. For the CDR3, the DNA is TGTGCCACCAGCAATTACCAGATCCAAGAGACCCAGTACTTC.

This clonotype was observed many times. The chain joins TRBV5-1 to TRBJ2-7; a weak D match, TRBD1 (5 bases). CDR1 and CDR2 from the germline V gene are SGHRS and YFSETQ. The CDR3 is made up of 12 amino acids. The V end lost 0 bases, the J end lost 6 bases, and 7 bases lay between the germline ends. CDR3 in DNA: TGCGCCAGCAGCTTGGAGGGGCTCGAGCAGTACTTC. Translated, it gives CASSLEGLEQYF.

Many counts were recorded for this clonotype. This rearrangement joins TRBV7-2 to TRBJ1-2; possible D gene TRBD1, 6 bases. The ends were cut back, 4 bases at V and 6 bases at J, with 15 bases in the middle. CDR1 and CDR2 from the germline V gene are SGHTA and FQGNSA. The CDR3 spans 14 residues. CDR3 protein: CASSSRGRDDGYTF. In nucleotides, the CDR3 is TGTGCCAGCAGCTCCCGGGGGCGGGACGATGGCTACACCTTC.

This chain uses TRBV12-3 or TRBV12-4 with TRBJ1-2; the D gene is possibly TRBD1 (5 bases). The V end was cut by 7 bases, the J end by 2 bases, with 17 bases between. The CDR3 sequence is 15 residues long. The CDR3 coding sequence is TGTGCCAGCACCCTGGGGGGGGTCCAAAACTATGGCTACACCTTC. This encodes CASTLGGVQNYGYTF.

This clonotype was seen a handful of times. V is TRBV6-1 and J is TRBJ2-6, with 9 bases identical to TRBD1. CDR3 size: 14 residues. V lost 10 bases to trimming and J lost 4 bases; unmatched junction nucleotides: 5. Germline V gene sequence: CDR1 MNHNS, CDR2 SASEGT. The CDR3 DNA sequence: TGTGCCACCAACAGGGGGCCGGGGGCCAACGTCCTGACTTTC. Encoded protein: CATNRGPGANVLTF.

This clonotype has at least ten counts. Here the CDR3 reads CASSQRDRGPNTEAFF. The CDR3 DNA follows: TGTGCCAGCAGCCAAAGAGACAGGGGGCCGAACACTGAAGCTTTCTTT. The rearrangement uses TRBV4-2 and TRBJ1-1, with 10 positions matching TRBD1. From germline, CDR1 is LGHNA and CDR2 YNFKEQ. With V trimmed by 2 bases and J by 1 base, 4 bases remained unmatched. This CDR3 region has 16 residues.

The chain joins TRBV10-3 to TRBJ1-5; D unresolved. V lost 7 bases and J lost 0, with 13 bases in between. The length of the CDR3 is 15 residues. Germline CDR1 is ENHRY and CDR2 is SYGVKD. Here the CDR3 DNA reads TGTGCCATCAACCCGGGCTATAATAGCAATCAGCCCCAGCATTTT. Translating it yields CAINPGYNSNQPQHF.

Points on this clonotype: Because the CDR3 is missing its conserved closing phenylalanine or tryptophan, this is likely a read error. The DNA is left out, because the CDR3 cannot be placed on it with certainty; the CDR3 is given as TCRdb lists it. The chain employs TRBV12-3 or TRBV12-4 and TRBJ1-1; the table's D call, TRBD1, was not checked against the DNA. The CDR3 is made up of 16 amino acids, end residues included. CDR3 loop: CASNEDRDRGRTEACL.

This clonotype occurred many times. The rearrangement uses TRBV6-5 and TRBJ2-5; possibly TRBD2 for D (6 bases). V dropped 0 bases and J dropped 4 bases, with 12 bases sitting between them. The CDR3 has 15 amino acids. Germline CDR1 and CDR2: MNHEY and SVGAGI. The CDR3 spells CASSYSRDGVETQYF. The CDR3 DNA reads TGTGCCAGCAGTTACTCGCGGGACGGAGTAGAGACCCAGTACTTC.

This clonotype was seen repeatedly, ten times or more. V is TRBV19 and J is TRBJ1-6; the D is unclear. V was cut by 3 bases and J by 6 bases, with 9 bases left in between. The CDR3 covers 14 residues. Germline V gives CDR1 LNHDA, CDR2 SQIVND (reference sequence). The CDR3, as DNA: TGTGCCAGTAGTATTCTGCACGGTAATTCACCCCTCCACTTT. It translates to CASSILHGNSPLHF.

The V and J genes are TRBV12-3 or TRBV12-4 and TRBJ1-5, with TRBD1 identical over 7 bases. J gave up 6 bases and V 5 bases, and 7 bases lay outside the gene matches. The CDR3 sequence is 14 residues long. Here the CDR3 reads CASSDTGARQPQHF. CDR3 DNA: TGTGCCAGCAGTGATACAGGGGCTCGTCAGCCCCAGCATTTT.

The chain is built from TRBV12-3 or TRBV12-4 and TRBJ2-5; possibly TRBD1 for D (5 bases). Deletions cut 3 bases from V and 7 bases from J, with 12 bases between. CDR3 length: 13 residues. The CDR3 DNA sequence: TGTGCCAGCAGTTTTGGGGCCTCCAGGACCCAGTACTTC. Translated, it gives CASSFGASRTQYF.

Ten or more counts support this clonotype. The rearrangement joins TRBV29-1 to TRBJ1-3; 7 bases match TRBD1. The CDR3 is 14 residues long. Germline V gene sequence: CDR1 SQVTM, CDR2 ANQGSEA. Unmatched junction bases numbered 3, after V lost 4 bases and J lost 0 bases. Written as DNA, the CDR3 is TGCAGCGTTGCCGGGACAGCCTCTGGAAACACCATATATTTT. It specifies CSVAGTASGNTIYF.

This clonotype was detected ten times or more. One base away lies a much larger clone, so this may be a sequencing read error. The chain links TRBV12-3 or TRBV12-4 to TRBJ1-3; D remains ambiguous. Trimming cost V 5 bases and J 0 bases, with 5 bases left between them. The CDR3 contains 13 residues. The CDR3 DNA sequence: TGTGCCAGCAGTACGGGCTCTGGAAACACCATATATTTT. Amino acids: CASSTGSGNTIYF.

This clonotype came up many times. The V call is TRBV3-1, the J call TRBJ2-5, with TRBD2 matching over 15 bases. Trimming at V came to 4 bases and at J to 2 bases, leaving 5 bases not matched to a gene. The CDR3 is made up of 17 amino acids. Looked up from germline, CDR1 is LGHDT and CDR2 is YNNKEL (reference sequence). The CDR3 loop is CASSPGLAGGRQETQYF. The CDR3 DNA reads as TGTGCCAGCAGCCCTGGACTAGCGGGGGGGCGACAAGAGACCCAGTACTTC.

This clonotype appeared a few times. This sequence joins TRBV9 and TRBJ1-2; D gene uncertain. Trimming took off 3 bases at V and 1 base at J, with 16 bases between the two ends. The germline gives CDR1 SGDLS, CDR2 YYNGEE. The CDR3 consists of 16 residues. This chain's CDR3 is CASSGQPPRVNYGYTF. CDR3 DNA sequence: TGTGCCAGCAGCGGGCAGCCCCCGAGGGTTAACTATGGCTACACCTTC.

This clonotype was observed many times. The V and J genes are TRBV27 and TRBJ2-2; 8 nucleotides align to TRBD2. The CDR3 is 17 amino acids. V lost 6 bases, J lost 5 bases, and 14 bases stayed unmatched. Germline V lookup: CDR1 MNHEY, CDR2 SMNVEV (reference sequence). Here the CDR3 DNA reads TGTGCCAGCAGCCTGGGAGCGGGGGTCTGGGGGACCGGGGAGCTGTTTTTT. Residues: CASSLGAGVWGTGELFF.

This clonotype came up many times. The chain couples TRBV9 to TRBJ2-5; weak D call: TRBD2 (6 bases). The V and J ends lost 0 bases and 5 bases respectively, with 14 bases between them. The CDR3 runs 15 residues. From germline, CDR1 is SGDLS and CDR2 YYNGEE. The CDR3 nucleotides are TGTGCCAGCAGCGTAGCTGGAGGGTCCCGGGAGACCCAGTACTTC. It encodes CASSVAGGSRETQYF.

The rearrangement links TRBV12-5 to TRBJ1-1; D is ambiguous. The germline V gene has CDR1 LGHNT and CDR2 FRNRAP. V shed 1 base and J shed 1 base, with 10 bases lying between them. The CDR3 runs 15 residues. The CDR3 sequence is CASGLGTGENTEAFF. The CDR3, as DNA: TGTGCTAGTGGTTTGGGGACGGGAGAGAACACTGAAGCTTTCTTT.

The gene calls are TRBV9 and TRBJ2-5; perhaps TRBD2 as D (6 bases). Trimming removed 2 bases at V and 4 bases at J, with 15 bases between. The CDR3 is made up of 15 amino acids. Germline V lookup: CDR1 SGDLS, CDR2 YYNGEE. CDR3 bases: TGTGCCAGCAGCGTCGAATCCGGAGGGCGAGAGACCCAGTACTTC. Translated, it gives CASSVESGGRETQYF.